This passage covers 18 T cell receptor beta chains from one sample sequenced in a study of cytomegalovirus exposure and HLA in healthy donors. With 60 Vbeta and 13 Jbeta primers, the PCR was carried out. Profiled with immunoSEQ multiplex PCR; TCRdb holds only in-frame clones, not every one. The sample holds 65,000 to 70,000 clones; around 78% are singletons and the top ten take about 5.7%. The sample comprised PBMCs. Every receptor here comes from a man aged 50-59 years in good health and CMV-seronegative.

The CDR3 nucleotides read TGTGCCAGCTCACCGAGTTCTAGAACAGAGACCCAGTACTTC. As protein: CASSPSSRTETQYF. The chain recombines TRBV18 with TRBJ2-5; D ambiguous. V lost 3 bases and J 4 bases, leaving 12 bases between the germline ends. The CDR3 covers 14 residues. Germline assignment: CDR1 KGHSH and CDR2 LQKENI.

About this clone itself: The junction shows a germline mismatch at one end, possibly a read error. DNA of the CDR3: TGTGCCAGCAGCTTAGCTCCGGGGAACTTTGGCTACACCTTC. Translated: CASSLAPGNFGYTF. The chain uses TRBV7-6 and TRBJ1-2; D remains unclear. The CDR3 is 14 residues long. From germline, CDR1 is SGHVS and CDR2 FNYEAQ. The whole variable domain, filled in from reference TRBV7-6 and TRBJ1-2, reads GAGVSQSPRYKVTKRGQDVALRCDPISGHVSLYWYRQALGQGPEFLTYFNYEAQQDKSGLPNDRFSAERPEGSISTLTIQRTEQRDSAMYRCASSLAPGNFGYTFGSGTRLTVV.

The rearrangement joins TRBV5-1 to TRBJ1-1; D unclear. V was shortened by 2 bases and J by 5 bases, with 10 bases between the two germline ends. The CDR3 runs 13 residues. Germline V gene lookup returns CDR1 SGHRS and CDR2 YFSETQ. The CDR3 DNA reads as TGCGCCAGCAGCTTCCTAACGGAGACTGAAGCTTTCTTT. Protein product: CASSFLTETEAFF.

The rearrangement joins TRBV18 to TRBJ2-1; 7 bases agree with TRBD1. Germline V lookup: CDR1 KGHSH, CDR2 LQKENI. The CDR3 loop spans 13 amino acids. J was trimmed by 9 bases and V by 5 bases; bases with no gene match: 7. CDR3 residues: CASSSTGSAEQFF. The CDR3 DNA follows: TGTGCCAGCTCATCGACAGGGTCCGCTGAGCAGTTCTTC.

This chain uses TRBV7-9 with TRBJ2-5, with TRBD1 matching 12 bases. The length of the CDR3 is 15 residues. Germline assignment: CDR1 SEHNR and CDR2 FQNEAQ (reference sequence). Trimming cost V 6 bases and J 4 bases; bases outside gene matches: 6. The CDR3: CASRGDRGPGETQYF. The CDR3 coding sequence is TGTGCCAGCAGGGGGGACAGGGGGCCTGGAGAGACCCAGTACTTC.

This chain uses TRBV11-3 with TRBJ2-3; 9 nucleotides align to TRBD2. The CDR3 runs 17 residues. The V gene end was trimmed by 1 base and the J gene end by 2 bases; junction bases not matched to a gene: 7. CDR1 and CDR2 (germline): SGHNT, YENEEA. Written as DNA, the CDR3 is TGTGCCAGCAGCTTAGGCATCATAGCGGGGGTCACAGATACGCAGTATTTT. Residues: CASSLGIIAGVTDTQYF.

This chain joins TRBV18 and TRBJ1-1; 7 nucleotides line up with TRBD1. The CDR3 has 13 amino acids. Germline loops: CDR1 KGHSH, CDR2 LQKENI. After removal of 5 bases from V and 7 bases from J, the junction contained 7 bases not matched to a gene. The CDR3: CASSNTGVDEAFF. In nucleotides, the CDR3 is TGTGCCAGCTCAAACACAGGGGTGGATGAAGCTTTCTTT.

This chain uses TRBV5-8 with TRBJ2-7; D might be TRBD2 (5 bases). Per germline, CDR1 SGHTS and CDR2 YDEGEE. The CDR3 totals 17 residues. V was pared by 4 bases and J by 2 bases, with 22 bases between. CDR3 region: CASSPFISEGVAYEQYF. Here the CDR3 DNA reads TGTGCCAGCAGCCCTTTTATCTCCGAGGGAGTCGCCTACGAGCAGTACTTC.

This clone came up a few times. This chain links TRBV7-9 with TRBJ2-5, with 10 bases identical to TRBD1. V lost 5 bases to trimming and J lost 5 bases; unmatched junction nucleotides: 11. The CDR3 loop spans 16 amino acids. CDR1 is SEHNR, CDR2 FQNEAQ, per germline (reference sequence). In nucleotides, the CDR3 is TGTGCCAGCAGCCCGTCCACGGGACAGGGGCTTGAGACCCAGTACTTC. This translates into CASSPSTGQGLETQYF.

This clone was detected a few times. V is TRBV5-1 and J is TRBJ2-5, with TRBD1 matching 9 bases. The V segment lost 4 bases and the J segment 5 bases; nucleotides outside the gene matches: 6. The germline gives CDR1 SGHRS, CDR2 YFSETQ. The CDR3 has 14 residues. The CDR3 DNA reads as TGCGCCAGCAGCACCCGGACAGGGGTGGAGACCCAGTACTTC. It is translated as CASSTRTGVETQYF.

V and J are TRBV5-1 and TRBJ2-1; D is perhaps TRBD1 (5 bases). This CDR3 contains 15 residues. V was trimmed by 0 bases and J by 8 bases, leaving 15 bases between them. Looked up from germline, CDR1 is SGHRS and CDR2 is YFSETQ. Here the CDR3 reads CASSLEAWGLDEQFF. Written as DNA, the CDR3 is TGCGCCAGCAGCTTGGAGGCTTGGGGCCTTGATGAGCAGTTCTTC.

The genes are TRBV7-9 and TRBJ2-3; D uncertain. Germline V gene data show CDR1 as SEHNR and CDR2 as FQNEAQ (reference sequence). CDR3 length: 12 amino acids. The V gene lost 2 bases and the J gene lost 6 bases, with 6 bases spanning the gap. CDR3 DNA sequence: TGTGCCAGCAGCTTAATAATTGATACGCAGTATTTT. As protein: CASSLIIDTQYF.

This chain links TRBV7-9 with TRBJ2-2; TRBD1 matches at 8 bases. The CDR3 contains 15 residues. The germline V gene has CDR1 SEHNR and CDR2 FQNEAQ (reference sequence). The V and J ends lost 9 bases and 0 bases, in that order; junction bases with no gene match: 6. In DNA form, the CDR3 reads TGTGCCAGGGACCCGGGACAGGCGAACACCGGGGAGCTGTTTTTT. This sequence encodes CARDPGQANTGELFF.

The table lists this clone with a few counts. The chain links TRBV7-9 to TRBJ1-2; D possibly corresponds to TRBD1 (6 bases). The CDR3 totals 14 residues. Germline assignment: CDR1 SEHNR and CDR2 FQNEAQ (reference sequence). The germline V and J ends were trimmed by 5 bases and 8 bases, with 18 bases remaining between them. CDR3 sequence: CASSIPGVAYGYTF. The CDR3 bases are TGTGCCAGCAGCATTCCAGGGGTCGCGTACGGCTACACCTTC. Looking up the rest from reference TRBV7-9 and TRBJ1-2 gives the full variable domain: DTGVSQNPRHKITKRGQNVTFRCDPISEHNRLYWYRQTLGQGPEFLTYFQNEAQLEKSRLLSDRFSAERPKGSFSTLEIQRTEQGDSAMYLCASSIPGVAYGYTFGSGTRLTVV.

This clone was found once. This chain links TRBV9 with TRBJ1-5; 7 nucleotides align to TRBD1. The ends lost 4 bases at V and 9 bases at J; junction bases unmatched: 7. Germline CDR1 reads SGDLS; CDR2 reads YYNGEE. The CDR3 is made up of 13 amino acids. The CDR3 loop is CASSSRQGGPQHF. CDR3 nucleotide sequence: TGTGCCAGCAGCTCCAGACAGGGAGGGCCCCAGCATTTT.

This sequence joins TRBV5-1 and TRBJ1-1; D might be TRBD1 (5 bases). V gave up 0 bases and J gave up 2 bases, with 8 bases separating them. Germline CDR1 and CDR2: SGHRS and YFSETQ. CDR3 size: 14 residues. Written as DNA, the CDR3 is TGCGCCAGCAGCTTGGGGGGGGATAACACTGAAGCTTTCTTT. As protein: CASSLGGDNTEAFF.

The V and J genes are TRBV29-1 and TRBJ2-2, with D possibly TRBD2 on 6 matching bases. V lost 5 bases, J lost 4 bases, and 14 bases lay in between. The germline V gene has CDR1 SQVTM and CDR2 ANQGSEA. The length of the CDR3 is 14 residues. DNA of the CDR3: TGCAGCGTTTATGGCCTAGCGAGCACCGGGGAGCTGTTTTTT. It yields the protein CSVYGLASTGELFF.

The rearrangement joins TRBV6-5 to TRBJ1-3; 7 bases are a match to TRBD1. The ends lost 4 bases at V and 0 bases at J; junction bases unmatched: 6. CDR1 is MNHEY and CDR2 is SVGAGI in the germline V gene. This CDR3 region has 16 residues. CDR3 loop: CASSFRGTRSGNTIYF. CDR3 sequence (DNA): TGTGCCAGCAGTTTCAGGGGGACACGCTCTGGAAACACCATATATTTT.